The 27 T cell receptor beta chains in this list originate from one sample, sequenced in a study of blood T cell repertoires in COVID-19. Data came from immunoSEQ multiplex PCR; TCRdb stores just in-frame clones and leaves some out. The repertoire holds roughly 200,000 clones, with 87% as singletons. Material for sequencing was peripheral blood. Every receptor here comes from a man aged 60 to 69 who had recovered from COVID-19.

This clone was counted a single time. V is TRBV6-1 and J is TRBJ1-5, with D maybe TRBD1 (5 bases). The CDR3 sequence is 16 residues long. The V and J ends lost 4 bases and 0 bases respectively, with 13 bases between them. CDR1 and CDR2 (germline): MNHNS, SASEGT. The chain's CDR3 is CASSGQGSGSNQPQHF. In DNA form, the CDR3 reads TGTGCCAGCAGTGGGCAGGGTAGCGGTAGCAATCAGCCCCAGCATTTT.

The chain combines TRBV2 with TRBJ1-4; 8 nucleotides agree with TRBD1. The length of the CDR3 is 13 residues. The trim removed 2 bases at V and 10 bases at J, leaving 3 bases unmatched. The germline gives CDR1 SNHLY, CDR2 FYNNEI. DNA of the CDR3: TGTGCCAGCAGTGAAACAGGGGGTGGAAAACTGTTTTTT. Amino acids: CASSETGGGKLFF.

V usage is TRBV28 and J usage is TRBJ1-2, with 7 bases matching TRBD1. V trimming: 6 bases; J trimming: 2 bases; junction bases outside the gene matches: 9. The CDR3 consists of 15 residues. Germline V gene sequence: CDR1 MDHEN, CDR2 SYDVKM. CDR3 amino acids: CASRTGTDLNYGYTF. As DNA, the CDR3 is TGTGCCAGCAGGACAGGGACGGATTTGAACTATGGCTACACCTTC.

This clone is a singleton in its sample. The chain uses TRBV28 and TRBJ2-7; the D gene is possibly TRBD1 (5 bases). Between the trimmed V and J ends, which lost 4 bases and 6 bases, there was a span of 16 bases. This CDR3 is built from 14 residues. CDR1 and CDR2 (germline): MDHEN, SYDVKM. The CDR3 region is CASSSAPQGLEQYF. DNA for the CDR3: TGTGCCAGCAGTTCTGCCCCCCAGGGTCTCGAGCAGTACTTC.

The chain joins TRBV19 to TRBJ2-4; 8 nucleotides match TRBD2. Germline V lookup: CDR1 LNHDA, CDR2 SQIVND (reference sequence). Losses at the gene ends were 2 bases for V and 5 bases for J; bases not matched to a gene: 8. The CDR3 covers 16 residues. CDR3 sequence (DNA): TGTGCCAGTAGTATACCGGCGGGGGGCCGACAAAACATTCAGTACTTC. Translated, it gives CASSIPAGGRQNIQYF. The full variable domain, its missing parts supplied by reference TRBV19 and TRBJ2-4, is DGGITQSPKYLFRKEGQNVTLSCEQNLNHDAMYWYRQDPGQGLRLIYYSQIVNDFQKGDIAEGYSVSREKKESFPLTVTSAQKNPTAFYLCASSIPAGGRQNIQYFGAGTRLSVL.

The chain links TRBV6-2 or TRBV6-3 to TRBJ2-5, with TRBD2 matching over 8 bases. V dropped 0 bases and J dropped 2; count of bases not matched to a gene: 11. The CDR3 is made up of 18 amino acids. Germline loops: CDR1 MNHEY, CDR2 SVGEGT. The CDR3 spells CASSYSVGLAGGQETQYF. DNA of the CDR3: TGTGCCAGCAGTTACTCGGTCGGTCTGGCGGGGGGTCAAGAGACCCAGTACTTC.

The CDR3: CASSWDRGRDEKLFF. The DNA for the CDR3 is TGTGCCAGCAGCTGGGACAGGGGGCGGGATGAAAAACTGTTTTTT. This rearrangement joins TRBV7-2 to TRBJ1-4; 12 bases are a match to TRBD1. Unmatched junction bases numbered 3, after V lost 4 bases and J lost 6 bases. The CDR3 totals 15 residues. Germline CDR1 reads SGHTA; CDR2 reads FQGNSA.

The chain couples TRBV7-2 to TRBJ2-7; D ambiguous. The CDR3 is 15 residues long. Between the trimmed V and J ends, which lost 3 bases and 7 bases, there was a span of 19 bases. Germline assignment: CDR1 SGHTA and CDR2 FQGNSA. CDR3: CASSLKYPSGVEQYF. The CDR3 region has the DNA TGTGCCAGCAGCTTGAAATATCCCTCCGGTGTTGAGCAGTACTTC.

This chain joins TRBV11-2 and TRBJ1-1, with TRBD1 matching 12 bases. The CDR3 sequence is 19 residues long. The V segment lost 3 bases and the J segment 4 bases; nucleotides outside the gene matches: 15. Germline loops: CDR1 SGHAT, CDR2 FQNNGV. The CDR3 is CASSFKGGQGASWTTEAFF. The CDR3 coding sequence is TGTGCCAGCAGCTTTAAAGGGGGACAGGGGGCTTCATGGACCACTGAAGCTTTCTTT.

The chain uses TRBV5-8 and TRBJ2-5, with D tentatively TRBD1 (5 bases). CDR1 and CDR2 from the germline V gene are SGHTS and YDEGEE. The CDR3 has 16 amino acids. Between the trimmed V and J ends, which lost 4 bases and 5 bases, there was a span of 21 bases. CDR3 protein: CASSPWLSGIGETQYF. Here the CDR3 DNA reads TGTGCCAGCAGCCCCTGGTTGTCAGGGATTGGCGAGACCCAGTACTTC.

The chain combines TRBV6-2 or TRBV6-3 with TRBJ1-6; the D is unclear. CDR3 size: 16 residues. Germline V gene data show CDR1 as MNHEY and CDR2 as SVGEGT. V lost 5 bases to trimming and J lost 0 bases, with 11 bases between them. The CDR3 nucleotides are TGTGCCAGCAGTCAGACTTTCAGCTCCTATAATTCACCCCTCCACTTT. Protein: CASSQTFSSYNSPLHF.

This chain links TRBV3-1 (or the pseudogene TRBV3-2) with TRBJ2-1; a possible D gene is TRBD2 (6 bases). CDR3 size: 17 residues. Germline V gene sequence: CDR1 LGHDT, CDR2 YNNKEL (reference sequence). Trimming pared 4 bases from V and 2 bases from J, leaving 18 bases between. The CDR3, as DNA: TGTGCCAGCAGCCTGGATAAGGGGCTAGCGACCTACAATGAGCAGTTCTTC. It specifies CASSLDKGLATYNEQFF.

V is TRBV7-3 and J is TRBJ2-1, with 7 bases fitting TRBD2. After removal of 4 bases from V and 7 bases from J, the junction contained 10 bases not matched to a gene. The CDR3 contains 15 residues. Germline V CDR1 and CDR2: SGHTA, FQGTGA. CDR3 sequence reads: CASSSGVAGENEQFF. Written as DNA, the CDR3 is TGTGCCAGCAGCTCCGGGGTAGCGGGCGAGAATGAGCAGTTCTTC. The variable domain in full, completed from reference TRBV7-3 and TRBJ2-1, reads GAGVSQTPSNKVTEKGKYVELRCDPISGHTALYWYRQSLGQGPEFLIYFQGTGAADDSGLPNDRFFAVRPEGSVSTLKIQRTERGDSAVYLCASSSGVAGENEQFFGPGTRLTVL.

There are a few counts of this clone. This chain joins TRBV5-1 and TRBJ2-7; D perhaps matches TRBD1 (6 bases). Germline CDR1 SGHRS, CDR2 YFSETQ. With 0 bases removed from V and 2 bases from J, the gap between germline ends came to 9 bases. The CDR3 covers 14 residues. The CDR3 reads CASSLVQGPYEQYF. CDR3 coding DNA: TGCGCCAGCAGCTTGGTCCAGGGGCCCTACGAGCAGTACTTC. Full variable domain (missing parts from reference TRBV5-1 and TRBJ2-7): KAGVTQTPRYLIKTRGQQVTLSCSPISGHRSVSWYQQTPGQGLQFLFEYFSETQRNKGNFPGRFSGRQFSNSRSEMNVSTLELGDSALYLCASSLVQGPYEQYFGPGTRLTVT.

This sequence joins TRBV6-5 and TRBJ2-1, with TRBD1 as a possible D gene (6 bases). Trimming removed 5 bases at V and 6 bases at J, with 14 bases between. This CDR3 has 14 amino acids. Germline V gene sequence: CDR1 MNHEY, CDR2 SVGAGI. CDR3 sequence: CASSRPQQGNEQFF. The CDR3 DNA reads TGTGCCAGCAGTCGACCCCAACAGGGCAATGAGCAGTTCTTC.

The chain employs TRBV6-2 or TRBV6-3 and TRBJ1-2; possibly TRBD1 for D (6 bases). Germline V gene sequence: CDR1 MNHEY, CDR2 SVGEGT. V was cut by 2 bases and J by 3 bases, with 13 bases left in between. The CDR3 runs to 15 residues. CDR3 DNA: TGTGCCAGCAGTTACGGGGCAGGGGAATACTATGGCTACACCTTC. It specifies CASSYGAGEYYGYTF.

V usage is TRBV6-5 and J usage is TRBJ1-3, with a possible D match to TRBD1 (6 bases). The CDR3 runs 15 residues. Germline V gene sequence: CDR1 MNHEY, CDR2 SVGAGI. Trimming shortened V by 4 bases and J by 2 bases, and 12 bases separated the two germline ends. The CDR3 bases are TGTGCCAGCAGTTCCACAGGGTCCACTGGAAACACCATATATTTT. Translation: CASSSTGSTGNTIYF.

The V and J genes are TRBV9 and TRBJ1-3; 7 bases line up with TRBD1. The germline CDR1 and CDR2 sequences are SGDLS and YYNGEE. This CDR3 is 15 amino acids long. J gave up 4 bases and V 4 bases, and 8 bases lay outside the gene matches. The CDR3 sequence is CASSQTGQIGNTIYF. CDR3 nucleotides: TGTGCCAGCAGCCAAACGGGACAGATCGGAAACACCATATATTTT.

The V gene is TRBV28, the J gene TRBJ2-2, with TRBD1 identical over 9 bases. Losses at the gene ends were 8 bases for V and 5 bases for J; bases not matched to a gene: 12. This CDR3 has 16 residues. Germline V gives CDR1 MDHEN, CDR2 SYDVKM. CDR3 bases: TGTGCCAGCCTCCAGTCGGGACAGGGAAGGACCGGGGAGCTGTTTTTT. Its translation: CASLQSGQGRTGELFF. The full variable domain, with the rest looked up from reference TRBV28 and TRBJ2-2, is DVKVTQSSRYLVKRTGEKVFLECVQDMDHENMFWYRQDPGLGLRLIYFSYDVKMKEKGDIPEGYSVSREKKERFSLILESASTNQTSMYLCASLQSGQGRTGELFFGEGSRLTVL.

This rearrangement joins TRBV28 to TRBJ1-1; 10 bases map to TRBD1. The CDR3 has 18 residues. With 5 bases clipped from V and 0 bases from J, the junction kept 12 bases outside the gene matches. Germline CDR1 is MDHEN and CDR2 is SYDVKM. The CDR3 coding sequence is TGTGCCAGCAGTCCTCTAAAGGGACAGGGGATAATGAACACTGAAGCTTTCTTT. Translated: CASSPLKGQGIMNTEAFF. The full variable domain, with the rest looked up from reference TRBV28 and TRBJ1-1, is DVKVTQSSRYLVKRTGEKVFLECVQDMDHENMFWYRQDPGLGLRLIYFSYDVKMKEKGDIPEGYSVSREKKERFSLILESASTNQTSMYLCASSPLKGQGIMNTEAFFGQGTRLTVV.

The gene calls are TRBV7-2 and TRBJ2-1; the match to TRBD2 covers 7 bases. Germline-derived CDR1 and CDR2 are SGHTA and FQGNSA. The ends lost 5 bases at V and 0 bases at J; junction bases unmatched: 4. The CDR3 is 15 amino acids. The CDR3: CASSAAGVSYNEQFF. CDR3 DNA sequence: TGTGCCAGCAGCGCCGCGGGGGTCTCCTACAATGAGCAGTTCTTC.

The V and J genes are TRBV6-5 and TRBJ2-7; 10 bases agree with TRBD2. V trimming: 6 bases; J trimming: 6 bases; junction bases outside the gene matches: 8. CDR1 and CDR2 (germline): MNHEY, SVGAGI. CDR3 length equals 14 residues. CDR3 protein: CASRAGGSLGEQYF. In DNA, the CDR3 is TGTGCCAGCAGAGCGGGAGGGTCGCTTGGCGAGCAGTACTTC.

Here the CDR3 DNA reads TGTGCCAGCAGTTACTCGATGGCCCGAGGAGGGGAGACCCAGTACTTC. Translating gives CASSYSMARGGETQYF. The chain is built from TRBV6-5 and TRBJ2-5; D might be TRBD2 (6 bases). This CDR3 is 16 amino acids long. With 0 bases removed from V and 5 bases from J, the gap between germline ends came to 16 bases. Looked up from germline, CDR1 is MNHEY and CDR2 is SVGAGI.

This sequence joins TRBV6-1 and TRBJ2-1; TRBD1 aligns across 12 bases. CDR3 size: 17 residues. The V gene end was trimmed by 3 bases and the J gene end by 8 bases; junction bases not matched to a gene: 11. Germline values: CDR1 MNHNS, CDR2 SASEGT. CDR3 bases: TGTGCCAGCAGTGATACGACCGGGACAGGGGGCATATATGAGCAGTTCTTC. Its protein product is CASSDTTGTGGIYEQFF.

The gene calls are TRBV10-2 and TRBJ1-6; D is possibly TRBD1 (5 bases). CDR1 is WSHSY and CDR2 is SAAADI in the germline V gene. The CDR3 sequence is 13 residues long. V was trimmed by 9 bases and J by 5 bases, leaving 11 bases between them. CDR3 in DNA: TGCGCCAGTGTCGACAGAAATAATTCACCCCTCCACTTT. Amino acid sequence: CASVDRNNSPLHF.

This sequence joins TRBV7-8 and TRBJ2-7, with D perhaps matching TRBD1 (6 bases). V was clipped by 6 bases and J by 2 bases, with 17 bases between them. There are 15 residues in the CDR3. The germline gives CDR1 SGHVS, CDR2 FQNEAQ. The CDR3 DNA reads as TGTGCCAGCAGTTCCACCCGGGACACGACCTACGAGCAGTACTTC. Its translation is CASSSTRDTTYEQYF.

The chain carries TRBV6-4 and TRBJ1-1; a weak D match, TRBD1 (6 bases). Germline assignment: CDR1 MRHNA and CDR2 SNTAGT. V was trimmed by 7 bases and J by 3 bases, leaving 12 bases between them. CDR3 size: 13 residues. For the CDR3, the DNA is TGTGCCAGCACCAAGGCAGGGGACACTGAAGCTTTCTTT. Translating it yields CASTKAGDTEAFF.